Following are 32 T cell receptor beta chains from one sample sequenced in a study of OX40 agonist ivuxolimab in advanced cancers. Sequencing was performed with immunoSEQ multiplex PCR; in TCRdb, only in-frame clones are kept and a portion is missing. The table records 75,000 to 95,000 clones, about 91% of them present only once. Sequences were derived from CD4+ or CD8+ T cells sorted from blood, sampled in a trial of the OX40 agonist ivuxolimab. The receptor source for this set is an adult with an advanced solid tumor such as melanoma, head and neck, liver or kidney cancer.

The V and J genes are TRBV6-5 and TRBJ1-2; no clear D gene. The CDR3 spans 13 residues. Trimming left V 2 bases short and J 5 bases short, with 9 bases between. The germline V gene encodes CDR1 MNHEY and CDR2 SVGAGI. DNA for the CDR3: TGTGCCAGCAGTTACACCACCGCTTATGGCTACACCTTC. Protein: CASSYTTAYGYTF.

This clone has more than one count but fewer than ten. The rearrangement joins TRBV11-2 to TRBJ2-7, with D unclear. The CDR3 has 12 residues. V lost 1 base and J 1 base, leaving 2 bases between the germline ends. CDR1 and CDR2 from the germline V gene are SGHAT and FQNNGV. Here the CDR3 reads CASSLGSYEQYF. CDR3 nucleotides: TGTGCCAGCAGCTTAGGGTCCTACGAGCAGTACTTC. Full variable domain (rest looked up from reference TRBV11-2 and TRBJ2-7): EAGVAQSPRYKIIEKRQSVAFWCNPISGHATLYWYQQILGQGPKLLIQFQNNGVVDDSQLPKDRFSAERLKGVDSTLKIQPAKLEDSAVYLCASSLGSYEQYFGPGTRLTVT.

For the CDR3, the DNA is TGTGCCAGCAGCACCGTACAGGGGGCTCTAGAGACCCAGTACTTC. Protein product: CASSTVQGALETQYF. This sequence joins TRBV25-1 and TRBJ2-5; TRBD1 agrees at 9 bases. With V trimmed by 6 bases and J by 4 bases, 9 bases remained unmatched. CDR3 length equals 15 residues. Germline-derived CDR1 and CDR2 are MGHDK and SYGVNS.

The chain uses TRBV21-1 and TRBJ2-7; whether TRBD1, the table's D call, matches the DNA was not checked. TRBV21-1 is shown as a pseudogene. The CDR3 sequence is 16 residues long. CDR3 sequence (DNA): TGTGCCAGCAGCAAACCCGGGTGGCAGGGGTCCCACGAGCAGTACTTC. Its translation: CASSKPGWQGSHEQYF.

The chain carries TRBV7-9 and TRBJ1-6; a possible D gene is TRBD1 (6 bases). The CDR3 covers 15 residues. Trimming pared 1 base from V and 7 bases from J, leaving 11 bases between. CDR1 SEHNR and CDR2 FQNEAQ come from the germline V gene (reference sequence). Here the CDR3 DNA reads TGTGCCAGCAGCTTAGTTCCAGGGGAAAATTCACCCCTCCACTTT. Amino acids: CASSLVPGENSPLHF.

V usage is TRBV6-5 and J usage is TRBJ2-1; unclear D gene. CDR1 MNHEY and CDR2 SVGAGI come from the germline V gene. With 0 bases removed from V and 2 bases from J, the gap between germline ends came to 8 bases. CDR3 length equals 15 residues. CDR3 loop: CASSYSILPYNEQFF. The CDR3 region has the DNA TGTGCCAGCAGTTACTCAATACTACCCTACAATGAGCAGTTCTTC.

This clone appeared a single time. V gene TRBV27 combines with J gene TRBJ2-5; 9 bases agree with TRBD2. J was trimmed by 2 bases and V by 4 bases; bases with no gene match: 23. This CDR3 contains 21 residues. Germline CDR1 reads MNHEY; CDR2 reads SMNVEV (reference sequence). CDR3 sequence reads: CASSSGASGVRPRGFQETQYF. For the CDR3, the DNA is TGTGCCAGCAGTTCCGGGGCTAGCGGGGTCCGGCCCCGTGGGTTTCAAGAGACCCAGTACTTC.

The sample holds one count of this clone. The V call is TRBV29-1, the J call TRBJ2-7, with 11 bases identical to TRBD1. J gave up 7 bases and V 7 bases, and 9 bases lay outside the gene matches. The germline CDR1 and CDR2 sequences are SQVTM and ANQGSEA. CDR3 length equals 13 residues. The CDR3 sequence is CSAAGTGGREQYF. In DNA, the CDR3 is TGCAGCGCCGCCGGGACAGGGGGACGGGAGCAGTACTTC.

V is TRBV29-1 and J is TRBJ1-2; 8 positions agree with TRBD1. V dropped 6 bases and J dropped 5; count of bases not matched to a gene: 5. The germline CDR1 and CDR2 sequences are SQVTM and ANQGSEA. The CDR3 spans 12 residues. The CDR3 here is CSVATGGYGYTF. CDR3 nucleotide sequence: TGCAGCGTGGCTACAGGGGGGTATGGCTACACCTTC. The full variable domain, in which reference TRBV29-1 and TRBJ1-2 provide the parts outside the CDR3, is SAVISQKPSRDICQRGTSLTIQCQVDSQVTMMFWYRQQPGQSLTLIATANQGSEATYESGFVIDKFPISRPNLTFSTLTVSNMSPEDSSIYLCSVATGGYGYTFGSGTRLTVV.

The gene calls are TRBV29-1 and TRBJ1-2, with D unclear. The CDR3 runs to 13 residues. Looked up from germline, CDR1 is SQVTM and CDR2 is ANQGSEA. The germline V and J ends were trimmed by 3 bases and 5 bases, with 13 bases remaining between them. CDR3 nucleotides: TGCAGCGTTGATTCCAGCGAGAGATATGGCTACACCTTC. Translation: CSVDSSERYGYTF.

The rearrangement links TRBV11-2 to TRBJ2-7; 8 bases are shared with TRBD1. The junction had 8 bases not matched to a gene; V was cut back by 5 bases and J by 2 bases. The CDR3 spans 15 residues. Germline V gene data show CDR1 as SGHAT and CDR2 as FQNNGV. The CDR3 protein is CASSTDRGGAYEQYF. The CDR3 nucleotides are TGTGCCAGCAGCACAGACAGGGGTGGCGCCTACGAGCAGTACTTC.

In its sample, this clone was seen once. This chain connects TRBV6-1 to TRBJ1-1; no reliable D call. Germline V lookup: CDR1 MNHNS, CDR2 SASEGT. The CDR3 runs to 10 residues. Between the trimmed V and J ends, which lost 0 bases and 10 bases, there was a span of 3 bases. In nucleotides, the CDR3 is TGTGCCAGCAGTGAAGCGGTAGCTTTCTTT. It translates to CASSEAVAFF.

This chain links TRBV27 with TRBJ1-2, with TRBD1 matching over 8 bases. Looked up from germline, CDR1 is MNHEY and CDR2 is SMNVEV (reference sequence). The CDR3 length is 14 residues. V dropped 4 bases and J dropped 3; count of bases not matched to a gene: 4. CDR3 sequence reads: CASSSPGGYYGYTF. The CDR3, as DNA: TGTGCCAGCAGTTCTCCAGGGGGCTACTATGGCTACACCTTC.

The chain recombines TRBV7-9 with TRBJ2-3; 9 bases are a match to TRBD2. Trimming took 3 bases from V and 5 from J; bases not matched to a gene: 3. This CDR3 is 14 amino acids long. Germline loops: CDR1 SEHNR, CDR2 FQNEAQ (reference sequence). CDR3 sequence: CASSFLAGLDTQYF. In nucleotides, the CDR3 is TGTGCCAGCAGCTTCCTAGCGGGGTTAGATACGCAGTATTTT.

V and J are TRBV11-1 and TRBJ2-5; perhaps TRBD1 as D (6 bases). V dropped 0 bases and J dropped 2 bases, with 13 bases sitting between them. The germline CDR1 and CDR2 sequences are SGHAT and FQDESV (reference sequence). The CDR3 contains 16 residues. The CDR3 DNA reads as TGTGCCAGCAGCTTAGCGCTGACAGGCGAACAAGAGACCCAGTACTTC. Its translation: CASSLALTGEQETQYF.

This chain uses TRBV7-9 with TRBJ2-3, with D possibly TRBD2 on 6 matching bases. Germline V gene sequence: CDR1 SEHNR, CDR2 FQNEAQ (reference sequence). V dropped 3 bases and J dropped 2 bases, with 15 bases sitting between them. This CDR3 region has 16 residues. CDR3 region: CASSFRDSFYTDTQYF. The CDR3 DNA reads as TGTGCCAGCAGCTTCCGGGACTCCTTTTACACAGATACGCAGTATTTT. The variable domain in full, completed from reference TRBV7-9 and TRBJ2-3, reads DTGVSQNPRHKITKRGQNVTFRCDPISEHNRLYWYRQTLGQGPEFLTYFQNEAQLEKSRLLSDRFSAERPKGSFSTLEIQRTEQGDSAMYLCASSFRDSFYTDTQYFGPGTRLTVL.

The rearrangement links TRBV7-9 to TRBJ2-5; D is undetermined. Trimming shortened V by 2 bases and J by 3 bases, and 4 bases separated the two germline ends. CDR3 length equals 12 residues. Germline V lookup: CDR1 SEHNR, CDR2 FQNEAQ (reference sequence). CDR3 in amino acids: CASSLREETQYF. The CDR3 coding sequence is TGTGCCAGCAGCTTACGGGAAGAGACCCAGTACTTC.

The gene calls are TRBV7-8 and TRBJ1-3; the match to TRBD1 covers 8 bases. CDR3 length equals 15 residues. Germline V CDR1 and CDR2: SGHVS, FQNEAQ. V was pared by 3 bases and J by 2 bases, with 3 bases of the junction left unmatched. CDR3 region: CASSLDRVPGNTIYF. The DNA of the CDR3 is TGTGCCAGCAGCTTGGACAGGGTCCCTGGAAACACCATATATTTT.

The rearrangement links TRBV6-6 to TRBJ1-2; 9 bases match TRBD1. Germline V gene lookup returns CDR1 MNHNY and CDR2 SVGAGI (reference sequence). After removal of 0 bases from V and 8 bases from J, the junction contained 4 bases not matched to a gene. The CDR3 is 14 amino acids. The CDR3 DNA reads TGTGCCAGCAGTTACTCCACAGGGGGCACCGGCTACACCTTC. Its protein is CASSYSTGGTGYTF.

The chain uses TRBV11-2 and TRBJ2-7; D is unclear. The CDR3 length is 11 residues. The V gene lost 4 bases and the J gene lost 7 bases, with 8 bases spanning the gap. Germline-derived CDR1 and CDR2 are SGHAT and FQNNGV. This CDR3 is CASSSLREQYF. CDR3 sequence (DNA): TGTGCCAGCAGCTCCCTTAGAGAGCAGTACTTC.

V usage is TRBV11-2 and J usage is TRBJ2-5; 8 positions match TRBD1. The CDR3 is 15 residues long. Unmatched junction bases numbered 6, after V lost 5 bases and J lost 1 base. CDR1 and CDR2 from the germline V gene are SGHAT and FQNNGV. For the CDR3, the DNA is TGTGCCAGCAGCCCCCGGACAGGGTCCCAAGAGACCCAGTACTTC. Amino acid sequence: CASSPRTGSQETQYF.

This chain joins TRBV11-2 and TRBJ2-5, with 9 bases identical to TRBD2. The trim removed 1 base at V and 1 base at J, leaving 4 bases unmatched. CDR3 length: 16 amino acids. CDR1 SGHAT and CDR2 FQNNGV come from the germline V gene. The CDR3 spells CASSLGLAGTQETQYF. CDR3 bases: TGTGCCAGCAGCTTAGGCCTAGCGGGGACCCAAGAGACCCAGTACTTC.

The chain has TRBV6-5 and TRBJ2-7, with 8 bases lining up with TRBD2. The J segment lost 1 base and the V segment lost 3 bases, leaving 5 bases of the junction unmatched. Germline CDR1 is MNHEY and CDR2 is SVGAGI. This CDR3 comprises 15 residues. This CDR3 is CASSYGTSGSYEQYF. As DNA, the CDR3 is TGTGCCAGCAGTTATGGTACTAGCGGATCCTACGAGCAGTACTTC.

The V call is TRBV7-2, the J call TRBJ2-5; the D gene is possibly TRBD2 (5 bases). V was shortened by 2 bases and J by 4 bases, with 14 bases between the two germline ends. CDR3 length equals 15 residues. CDR1 SGHTA and CDR2 FQGNSA come from the germline V gene. The CDR3 DNA sequence: TGTGCCAGCAGCTTAACTAGTTTTCGTGGAGAGACCCAGTACTTC. Translated: CASSLTSFRGETQYF.

V is TRBV6-6 and J is TRBJ2-7; a possible D gene is TRBD2 (7 bases). There are 14 residues in the CDR3. V was pared by 0 bases and J by 6 bases, with 12 bases between. Germline V gene sequence: CDR1 MNHNY, CDR2 SVGAGI (reference sequence). This CDR3 is CASSYSGGGGEQYF. In DNA form, the CDR3 reads TGTGCCAGCAGTTACTCGGGCGGGGGCGGCGAGCAGTACTTC.

The V and J genes are TRBV7-8 and TRBJ1-1; D gene unclear. With 2 bases removed from V and 5 bases from J, the gap between germline ends came to 6 bases. This CDR3 comprises 12 residues. Germline CDR1 and CDR2: SGHVS and FQNEAQ. The CDR3 DNA reads TGTGCCAGCAGCTTAAAGGGAACTGAAGCTTTCTTT. Translation gives CASSLKGTEAFF.

The chain combines TRBV9 with TRBJ1-4; maybe TRBD1 (6 bases). Germline V gene data show CDR1 as SGDLS and CDR2 as YYNGEE. The germline V and J ends were trimmed by 5 bases and 8 bases, with 13 bases remaining between them. The CDR3 totals 13 residues. CDR3 nucleotide sequence: TGTGCCAGCAGTCCAGGGGCGAGGGAAAAACTGTTTTTT. Translated: CASSPGAREKLFF.

This clone has a handful of counts. Additional DNA sequences in this sample encode the identical CDR3. This sequence joins TRBV19 and TRBJ1-1; 9 nucleotides line up with TRBD1. V trimming: 4 bases; J trimming: 5 bases; junction bases outside the gene matches: 5. Germline V gene lookup returns CDR1 LNHDA and CDR2 SQIVND (reference sequence). CDR3 length: 14 residues. The CDR3 bases are TGTGCCAGTAGTACAGGACAGGGGAGGACTGAAGCTTTCTTT. It encodes CASSTGQGRTEAFF.

The J gene is TRBJ2-7, the V gene TRBV5-5; TRBD2 is a possible D gene (6 bases). Germline V CDR1 and CDR2: SGHKS, YYEKEE (reference sequence). The CDR3 totals 16 residues. Deletions cut 3 bases from V and 2 bases from J, with 18 bases between. In DNA form, the CDR3 reads TGTGCCAGCAGCTCGGGGGTGGTTGGGATACCCTACGAGCAGTACTTC. It specifies CASSSGVVGIPYEQYF.

The genes are TRBV5-1 and TRBJ1-2; D is possibly TRBD1 (5 bases). Germline V lookup: CDR1 SGHRS, CDR2 YFSETQ. The V gene lost 5 bases and the J gene lost 4 bases, with 18 bases spanning the gap. CDR3 length: 15 amino acids. The CDR3 region is CASSSGGETAYGYTF. The CDR3 region has the DNA TGCGCCAGCAGTAGTGGAGGGGAGACGGCCTATGGCTACACCTTC.

The chain links TRBV15 to TRBJ2-7, with 14 bases lining up with TRBD2. Trimming cost V 9 bases and J 4 bases; bases outside gene matches: 2. The CDR3 runs 13 residues. Looked up from germline, CDR1 is LNHNV and CDR2 is YYDKDF (reference sequence). CDR3 in amino acids: CATRTSGGYEQYF. The CDR3 DNA is TGTGCCACTAGGACTAGCGGGGGGTACGAGCAGTACTTC.

The chain carries TRBV9 and TRBJ2-7; TRBD2 might be the D (5 bases). Trimming took off 1 base at V and 4 bases at J, with 12 bases between the two ends. Germline CDR1 is SGDLS and CDR2 is YYNGEE. The CDR3 loop spans 14 amino acids. The CDR3 bases are TGTGCCAGCAGCGTACGACCGGGGTCGTACGAGCAGTACTTC. Translating gives CASSVRPGSYEQYF. The full variable domain, in which reference TRBV9 and TRBJ2-7 provide the parts outside the CDR3, is DSGVTQTPKHLITATGQRVTLRCSPRSGDLSVYWYQQSLDQGLQFLIQYYNGEERAKGNILERFSAQQFPDLHSELNLSSLELGDSALYFCASSVRPGSYEQYFGPGTRLTVT.